Listed here are 15 T cell receptor beta chains from one sample, sequenced in a study of technical replicates of blood from a handful of donors. Using immunoSEQ multiplex PCR, the repertoire was profiled, and TCRdb retains in-frame clones only, with some absent. The table lists roughly 76,000 clones, more than 85% of them singletons. The material sequenced was T cells isolated from PBMCs. Receptor source: a human donor in good health. Some clones in this sample may be carry-over from other donors' samples.

V usage is TRBV4-1 and J usage is TRBJ2-7; D is unclear. V was clipped by 4 bases and J by 0 bases, with 13 bases between them. Germline V gene data show CDR1 as MGHRA and CDR2 as YSYEKL. The CDR3 has 15 residues. CDR3 bases: TGCGCCAGCAGCCTAGGCAAGGAGAACTCCTACGAGCAGTACTTC. This translates into CASSLGKENSYEQYF.

The genes are TRBV5-1 and TRBJ1-2; 7 bases are shared with TRBD1. Trimming removed 5 bases from V and 7 bases from J; junction bases left unmatched: 8. Germline CDR1 is SGHRS and CDR2 is YFSETQ. The CDR3 runs to 13 residues. The CDR3 here is CASRGQVQGGYTF. The DNA of the CDR3 is TGCGCCAGCAGAGGACAGGTCCAGGGTGGCTACACCTTC.

The chain links TRBV29-1 to TRBJ1-1; D might be TRBD1 (5 bases). The CDR3 has 13 residues. V lost 3 bases to trimming and J lost 0 bases, with 8 bases between them. Germline V gives CDR1 SQVTM, CDR2 ANQGSEA. CDR3: CSVEGGMNTEAFF. In DNA form, the CDR3 reads TGCAGCGTTGAGGGGGGGATGAACACTGAAGCTTTCTTT.

V gene TRBV19 combines with J gene TRBJ2-3; 8 bases fit TRBD2. The CDR3 extends over 16 amino acids. Losses at the gene ends were 5 bases for V and 2 bases for J; bases not matched to a gene: 9. Germline loops: CDR1 LNHDA, CDR2 SQIVND (reference sequence). This CDR3 reads CASSGRLAGHTDTQYF. As DNA, the CDR3 is TGTGCCAGTAGTGGACGTTTAGCGGGGCACACAGATACGCAGTATTTT.

About this clone: This sample also contains other DNA sequences that code for the same CDR3. The rearrangement uses TRBV18 and TRBJ2-7; TRBD1 is a possible D gene (6 bases). V was pared by 3 bases and J by 1 base, with 7 bases between. This CDR3 is 13 amino acids long. Germline CDR1 reads KGHSH; CDR2 reads LQKENI. CDR3 residues: CASSPGQSYEQYF. The DNA for the CDR3 is TGTGCCAGCTCACCCGGACAGTCCTACGAGCAGTACTTC.

The chain employs TRBV7-3 and TRBJ2-7, with 8 bases identical to TRBD2. The CDR3 runs 14 residues. Germline V gene data show CDR1 as SGHTA and CDR2 as FQGTGA. The trim removed 3 bases at V and 7 bases at J, leaving 8 bases unmatched. The CDR3 nucleotides read TGTGCCAGCAGCTTCCCGGGAGGGCCGCGTGAGCAGTACTTC. It specifies CASSFPGGPREQYF.

This clone showed up just once. The rearrangement links TRBV5-4 to TRBJ1-1; D is perhaps TRBD1 (6 bases). Germline values: CDR1 SGHNT, CDR2 YYREEE (reference sequence). V lost 1 base and J 6 bases, leaving 13 bases between the germline ends. The CDR3 contains 14 residues. For the CDR3, the DNA is TGTGCCAGCAGCTTGTTCAGGGGAGAGGCTGAAGCTTTCTTT. This encodes CASSLFRGEAEAFF.

The chain combines TRBV2 with TRBJ2-1; D is unresolved. Per the germline V gene, CDR1 is SNHLY and CDR2 is FYNNEI. The CDR3 contains 12 residues. V was cut by 7 bases and J by 2 bases, with 6 bases left in between. The CDR3 sequence: CASTGTYNEQFF. The CDR3 region has the DNA TGTGCCAGCACGGGTACCTACAATGAGCAGTTCTTC.

This chain connects TRBV4-2 to TRBJ1-5; tentative D call: TRBD1 (6 bases). The V end lost 0 bases, the J end lost 5 bases, and 11 bases lay between the germline ends. In germline, CDR1 is LGHNA, CDR2 YNFKEQ. This CDR3 region has 15 residues. CDR3: CASSQDSTGDQPQHF. As DNA, the CDR3 is TGTGCCAGCAGCCAAGATTCGACAGGCGATCAGCCCCAGCATTTT.

The V and J genes are TRBV9 and TRBJ2-1; tentatively, D is TRBD2 (6 bases). The germline gives CDR1 SGDLS, CDR2 YYNGEE. The V end lost 6 bases, the J end lost 3 bases, and 10 bases lay between the germline ends. The CDR3 length is 13 residues. CDR3 nucleotides: TGTGCCAGCACCCCTAGCGACTACAATGAGCAGTTCTTC. It encodes CASTPSDYNEQFF. Full variable domain (outside the CDR3, taken from reference TRBV9 and TRBJ2-1): DSGVTQTPKHLITATGQRVTLRCSPRSGDLSVYWYQQSLDQGLQFLIQYYNGEERAKGNILERFSAQQFPDLHSELNLSSLELGDSALYFCASTPSDYNEQFFGPGTRLTVL.

This clone was recorded only once. This chain uses TRBV29-1 with TRBJ2-1, with 12 bases aligning to TRBD2. The V segment lost 6 bases and the J segment 6 bases; nucleotides outside the gene matches: 6. This CDR3 is built from 14 residues. Looked up from germline, CDR1 is SQVTM and CDR2 is ANQGSEA. Here the CDR3 reads CSVSLAGGPNEQFF. The CDR3 bases are TGCAGCGTCTCCCTAGCGGGAGGGCCCAATGAGCAGTTCTTC.

The V gene is TRBV4-1, the J gene TRBJ2-3; tentative D call: TRBD2 (6 bases). This CDR3 region has 17 residues. The V end lost 0 bases, the J end lost 3 bases, and 16 bases lay between the germline ends. Germline V lookup: CDR1 MGHRA, CDR2 YSYEKL. The CDR3: CASSQDKGLGLTDTQYF. The CDR3 DNA sequence: TGCGCCAGCAGCCAAGATAAGGGACTCGGACTTACAGATACGCAGTATTTT.

The chain has TRBV2 and TRBJ2-5, with D perhaps TRBD2 (6 bases). The V gene's germline CDR1 is SNHLY and CDR2 FYNNEI. The CDR3 is made up of 15 amino acids. V lost 5 bases, J lost 2 bases, and 15 bases lay in between. This CDR3 is CASSLGLAVQETQYF. CDR3 sequence (DNA): TGTGCCAGCAGTCTCGGTTTAGCGGTTCAAGAGACCCAGTACTTC.

The chain joins TRBV5-8 to TRBJ1-2; D possibly corresponds to TRBD1 (5 bases). The CDR3 length is 15 residues. Trimming took 5 bases from V and 0 from J, leaving 14 bases between them. The germline gives CDR1 SGHTS, CDR2 YDEGEE. Here the CDR3 DNA reads TGTGCCAGCAGATTACTAATGGGGCCTAACTATGGCTACACCTTC. It encodes CASRLLMGPNYGYTF.

The V and J genes are TRBV29-1 and TRBJ1-2, with D perhaps TRBD1 (5 bases). CDR3 length: 12 residues. Deletions cut 7 bases from V and 2 bases from J, with 11 bases between. In germline, CDR1 is SQVTM, CDR2 ANQGSEA. DNA of the CDR3: TGCAGCGGTTCGGGGGGGAACTATGGCTACACCTTC. Its translation is CSGSGGNYGYTF.